The 27 T cell receptor beta chains in this list originate from one sample, sequenced in a study of shared clonotypes between healthy human individuals. Some clones are missing from TCRdb's copy, which holds only in-frame ones; the method was immunoSEQ multiplex PCR. The sample carries roughly 2.2 million clones, 85% to 95% recorded once. The material sequenced was naive CD4+ T cells from PBMCs. The subset is: CD45RA+ positively selected. These receptors were taken from a man aged 18 to 35 in good health. Some clones in this sample may be carry-over from other donors' samples.

The chain recombines TRBV27 with TRBJ1-5, with D uncertain. V was trimmed by 2 bases and J by 0 bases, leaving 5 bases between them. Germline loops: CDR1 MNHEY, CDR2 SMNVEV (reference sequence). The CDR3 spans 14 residues. The DNA of the CDR3 is TGTGCCAGCAGTTTACAGTATAGCAATCAGCCCCAGCATTTT. Translated: CASSLQYSNQPQHF.

This clone was found once. This chain joins TRBV4-1 and TRBJ1-2; D ambiguous. There are 19 residues in the CDR3. Germline V lookup: CDR1 MGHRA, CDR2 YSYEKL. Trimming removed 1 base from V and 5 bases from J, with 26 bases in between. The CDR3 region is CASSQVIIARPDEKYGYTF. DNA for the CDR3: TGCGCCAGCAGCCAAGTAATCATAGCGCGGCCTGACGAAAAGTATGGCTACACCTTC.

The chain employs TRBV7-3 and TRBJ2-1; the match to TRBD2 covers 8 bases. V lost 5 bases, J lost 9 bases, and 9 bases stayed unmatched. The CDR3 length is 14 residues. Germline CDR1 SGHTA, CDR2 FQGTGA. The DNA for the CDR3 is TGTGCCAGCAGCGCCTCCGGGACTAGATCTGAGCAGTTCTTC. Translating gives CASSASGTRSEQFF. The full variable domain, rest sourced from reference TRBV7-3 and TRBJ2-1, is GAGVSQTPSNKVTEKGKYVELRCDPISGHTALYWYRQSLGQGPEFLIYFQGTGAADDSGLPNDRFFAVRPEGSVSTLKIQRTERGDSAVYLCASSASGTRSEQFFGPGTRLTVL.

V usage is TRBV27 and J usage is TRBJ1-1; 8 nucleotides align to TRBD1. This CDR3 has 13 residues. Germline V gene lookup returns CDR1 MNHEY and CDR2 SMNVEV (reference sequence). V lost 5 bases to trimming and J lost 4 bases; unmatched junction nucleotides: 3. CDR3 sequence reads: CASSPGTGTEAFF. DNA for the CDR3: TGTGCCAGCAGTCCCGGGACAGGCACTGAAGCTTTCTTT.

The chain carries TRBV10-2 and TRBJ2-7, with 12 bases that match TRBD2. CDR1 and CDR2 from the germline V gene are WSHSY and SAAADI. The CDR3 contains 15 residues. V lost 5 bases, J lost 3 bases, and 5 bases stayed unmatched. As DNA, the CDR3 is TGCGCCAGCAGTTTACTAGCGGGAGGCAACTACGAGCAGTACTTC. The encoded protein is CASSLLAGGNYEQYF.

V is TRBV27 and J is TRBJ2-7, with D possibly called TRBD1 or TRBD2 (6 bases each). This CDR3 contains 15 residues. Germline assignment: CDR1 MNHEY and CDR2 SMNVEV (reference sequence). V was clipped by 6 bases and J by 2 bases, with 17 bases between them. The CDR3 region has the DNA TGTGCCAGCAGATGGGGGCTGGGGGGTCCCTACGAGCAGTACTTC. Its translation: CASRWGLGGPYEQYF.

Only one count was recorded for this clone. The chain has TRBV7-9 and TRBJ1-6; D gene ambiguous. CDR3 length: 13 residues. The V gene's germline CDR1 is SEHNR and CDR2 FQNEAQ (reference sequence). Trimming removed 4 bases at V and 11 bases at J, with 12 bases between. DNA for the CDR3: TGTGCCAGCAGCTCTCAACGTGATACACCCCTCCACTTT. It codes for CASSSQRDTPLHF.

As for this clone: The same CDR3 is also encoded by other DNA sequences in this sample. The J gene is TRBJ2-5, the V gene TRBV5-1, with 11 bases identical to TRBD1. From germline, CDR1 is SGHRS and CDR2 YFSETQ. The CDR3 covers 15 residues. V gave up 4 bases and J gave up 5 bases; unmatched junction bases: 7. The CDR3 nucleotides read TGCGCCAGCAGCACCGGGACAGGGGGTTTTGAGACCCAGTACTTC. This translates into CASSTGTGGFETQYF.

V gene TRBV7-3 combines with J gene TRBJ1-4; TRBD1 matches 8 bases. Germline V gene data show CDR1 as SGHTA and CDR2 as FQGTGA. The junction had 9 bases not matched to a gene; V was cut back by 5 bases and J by 7 bases. The CDR3 is made up of 15 amino acids. The CDR3 here is CASSPTGGSGEKLFF. CDR3 in DNA: TGTGCCAGCAGCCCCACAGGGGGTTCCGGTGAAAAACTGTTTTTT.

This sequence joins TRBV6-6 and TRBJ2-2; no clear D gene. Germline loops: CDR1 MNHNY, CDR2 SVGAGI (reference sequence). This CDR3 region has 16 residues. The V and J ends lost 0 bases and 0 bases respectively, with 8 bases between them. The CDR3 DNA reads as TGTGCCAGCAGTTACTCGGCACCAGCGAACACCGGGGAGCTGTTTTTT. This codes for CASSYSAPANTGELFF.

The CDR3 bases are TGTGCCAGCTCACCCACTCGACAGGGTGGCGGTCAGCCCCAGCATTTT. It translates to CASSPTRQGGGQPQHF. The chain links TRBV18 to TRBJ1-5; 7 bases are shared with TRBD1. From germline, CDR1 is KGHSH and CDR2 LQKENI. The junction had 11 bases not matched to a gene; V was cut back by 3 bases and J by 6 bases. The CDR3 covers 16 residues.

With regard to this clone: Other nucleotide sequences from this sample produce the same CDR3. The V call is TRBV30, the J call TRBJ1-1, with 10 bases aligning to TRBD1. This CDR3 is built from 13 residues. After removal of 5 bases from V and 0 bases from J, the junction contained 0 bases not matched to a gene. CDR1 GTSNPN and CDR2 SVGIG come from the germline V gene (reference sequence). The CDR3 sequence is CAWGTGVNTEAFF. CDR3 in DNA: TGTGCCTGGGGGACAGGGGTGAACACTGAAGCTTTCTTT.

This clone showed up just once. The rearrangement links TRBV19 to TRBJ1-2; D is ambiguous. From germline, CDR1 is LNHDA and CDR2 SQIVND (reference sequence). V lost 3 bases, J lost 0 bases, and 8 bases lay in between. This CDR3 has 14 amino acids. The CDR3 coding sequence is TGTGCCAGTAGTATTAACCAAGCTAACTATGGCTACACCTTC. Translated: CASSINQANYGYTF. Based on the CDR3 plus reference TRBV19 and TRBJ1-2, the full variable domain is DGGITQSPKYLFRKEGQNVTLSCEQNLNHDAMYWYRQDPGQGLRLIYYSQIVNDFQKGDIAEGYSVSREKKESFPLTVTSAQKNPTAFYLCASSINQANYGYTFGSGTRLTVV.

The chain couples TRBV18 to TRBJ2-7; 7 bases agree with TRBD2. This CDR3 spans 15 amino acids. Per germline, CDR1 KGHSH and CDR2 LQKENI. V was pared by 3 bases and J by 1 base, with 6 bases of the junction left unmatched. The CDR3: CASSPGGTVSYEQYF. Written as DNA, the CDR3 is TGTGCCAGCTCACCCGGGGGGACGGTTTCCTACGAGCAGTACTTC.

A single count supports this clone. The genes are TRBV9 and TRBJ2-5, with D possibly being TRBD1 or TRBD2 (5 bases each). The CDR3 runs to 18 residues. Germline assignment: CDR1 SGDLS and CDR2 YYNGEE. The germline V and J ends were trimmed by 3 bases and 1 base, with 22 bases remaining between them. CDR3 sequence: CASSGGTVGNPFQETQYF. The CDR3 region has the DNA TGTGCCAGCAGCGGGGGCACGGTCGGGAACCCTTTCCAAGAGACCCAGTACTTC.

The chain employs TRBV9 and TRBJ2-1, with TRBD2 matching 12 bases. With V trimmed by 3 bases and J by 7 bases, 11 bases remained unmatched. The V gene's germline CDR1 is SGDLS and CDR2 YYNGEE. This CDR3 is built from 17 residues. DNA of the CDR3: TGTGCCAGCAGCGCGACTAGCGGGAGAGGCGGTACGAATGAGCAGTTCTTC. Its translation is CASSATSGRGGTNEQFF.

The chain has TRBV6-5 and TRBJ2-7; 9 bases match TRBD2. Germline V CDR1 and CDR2: MNHEY, SVGAGI. This CDR3 has 13 residues. CDR3 loop: CASRSGRLDEQYF. The CDR3 DNA reads TGTGCTAGTAGGAGCGGGAGGTTAGACGAGCAGTACTTC.

The chain is built from TRBV5-1 and TRBJ2-6, with D perhaps being TRBD1 or TRBD2 (5 bases each). V was shortened by 3 bases and J by 0 bases, with 10 bases between the two germline ends. The germline gives CDR1 SGHRS, CDR2 YFSETQ. The CDR3 totals 16 residues. For the CDR3, the DNA is TGCGCCAGCAGCTGGGGACGGGACTCTGGGGCCAACGTCCTGACTTTC. Amino acids: CASSWGRDSGANVLTF.

In its sample, this clone was seen once. This chain uses TRBV15 with TRBJ1-1, with D hard to call. Germline lookup yields CDR1 LNHNV and CDR2 YYDKDF (reference sequence). V lost 4 bases and J lost 3, with 15 bases in between. There are 15 residues in the CDR3. As DNA, the CDR3 is TGTGCCACCAGCAACGAATTTGGGCTGGACACTGAAGCTTTCTTT. As protein: CATSNEFGLDTEAFF.

The V call is TRBV14, the J call TRBJ2-7; 7 bases fit TRBD2. The trim removed 4 bases at V and 3 bases at J, leaving 3 bases unmatched. The germline gives CDR1 SGHDN, CDR2 FVKESK. This CDR3 has 13 residues. The CDR3 here is CASSPWTSYEQYF. Written as DNA, the CDR3 is TGTGCCAGCAGCCCTTGGACTAGCTACGAGCAGTACTTC. Variable domain in full (rest from reference TRBV14 and TRBJ2-7): EAGVTQFPSHSVIEKGQTVTLRCDPISGHDNLYWYRRVMGKEIKFLLHFVKESKQDESGMPNNRFLAERTGGTYSTLKVQPAELEDSGVYFCASSPWTSYEQYFGPGTRLTVT.

This clone was counted a single time. The chain has TRBV25-1 and TRBJ1-2; the match to TRBD1 covers 8 bases. The CDR3 consists of 13 residues. Trimming took 4 bases from V and 5 from J; bases not matched to a gene: 3. Germline CDR1 is MGHDK and CDR2 is SYGVNS. DNA of the CDR3: TGTGCCAGCAGTGCCCGACAGGGGTATGGCTACACCTTC. It encodes CASSARQGYGYTF.

The chain carries TRBV28 and TRBJ1-4, with 8 bases lining up with TRBD1. Trimming cost V 6 bases and J 4 bases; bases outside gene matches: 7. Germline V gene data show CDR1 as MDHEN and CDR2 as SYDVKM. The CDR3 consists of 15 residues. The CDR3 DNA reads TGTGCCAGCAGCCTTCAGGGGGCGTTTAATGAAAAACTGTTTTTT. Translated: CASSLQGAFNEKLFF.

V is TRBV15 and J is TRBJ1-3; D gene uncertain. The CDR3 sequence is 15 residues long. With 3 bases removed from V and 2 bases from J, the gap between germline ends came to 11 bases. CDR1 is LNHNV and CDR2 is YYDKDF in the germline V gene (reference sequence). CDR3 nucleotides: TGTGCCACCAGCAGTTTAGGGAGGGCTGGAAACACCATATATTTT. Translated, it gives CATSSLGRAGNTIYF.

V usage is TRBV4-3 and J usage is TRBJ2-7, with D possibly TRBD1 on 6 matching bases. The CDR3 consists of 14 residues. CDR1 is LGHNA, CDR2 YSLEER, per germline. V shed 0 bases and J shed 3 bases, with 9 bases lying between them. The CDR3 DNA reads as TGCGCCAGCAGCCAAGAGGTAGGGGGCTACGAGCAGTACTTC. Amino acids: CASSQEVGGYEQYF.

This clone has a single count. The chain employs TRBV6-1 and TRBJ1-1, with a tentative D call TRBD1 (6 bases). Trimming left V 1 base short and J 8 bases short, with 17 bases between. The CDR3 length is 15 residues. Germline CDR1 is MNHNS and CDR2 is SASEGT. The CDR3 nucleotides read TGTGCCAGCAGTGAAGAGGGCAGGGGAATAAGAGAAGCTTTCTTT. Its translation: CASSEEGRGIREAFF.

The CDR3 spells CASSLFTGREAFF. CDR3 bases: TGTGCCAGCAGTTTATTTACAGGCCGTGAAGCTTTCTTT. The V gene is TRBV28, the J gene TRBJ1-1, with D possibly TRBD1 on 5 matching bases. Germline-derived CDR1 and CDR2 are MDHEN and SYDVKM. The CDR3 has 13 residues. V was cut by 1 base and J by 7 bases, with 10 bases left in between.

The DNA of the CDR3 is TGTGCCAGCAGTTTAAAGGTCGACAGACCCTACGAGCAGTACTTC. It yields the protein CASSLKVDRPYEQYF. This chain links TRBV27 with TRBJ2-7; D may be TRBD1 (5 bases). Trimming left V 2 bases short and J 2 bases short, with 13 bases between. Germline CDR1 is MNHEY and CDR2 is SMNVEV (reference sequence). This CDR3 region has 15 residues.